The sequence of this T cell receptor beta chain was determined in a study of Graves' ophthalmopathy and Graves' hyperthyroidism. Amplification from RNA transcripts yielded the TCR beta CDR3 regions. Scientists carried out first-round RT-PCR using HTBI primers and then a second-round multiplex PCR. TCRdb passed the multiplex PCR reads through MiXCR, listing each CDR3 protein once. Of around 50,000 distinct CDR3 sequences listed, around half are singletons. General observations from the study: Most expanded clonotypes in thyroid above 0.001 frequency also showed up in blood.

Certain patients, namely those with other autoimmune diseases, uncontrolled infections, pregnancy or lactation, were excluded. Germline-derived CDR1 and CDR2 are SGHTA and FQGNSA. With V trimmed by 7 bases and J by 5 bases, 7 bases remained unmatched. CDR3 length equals 14 residues. In regard to this clonotype: Its specificity is unknown.

The sequence was collected from an adult man with Graves' ophthalmopathy. The chain recombines TRBV7-2 with TRBJ2-1; 8 nucleotides agree with TRBD1. The sequenced sample was peripheral blood. CDR3 DNA: TGTGCCAGCATCGGGACAGGAGGACACAATGAGCAGTTCTTC. Its translation: CASIGTGGHNEQFF.